The T cell receptor (beta chain) described here comes from a study of T cell responses to AZD1222 COVID-19 vaccine. The assay was immunoSEQ multiplex PCR, and TCRdb's table has in-frame clones only and misses some. The data contain about 120,000 clones, roughly nine tenths of them singletons. The clonotype originates from an adult in good health. The input for sequencing was peripheral blood, taken on day 0 of AZD1222 vaccination.

This CDR3 is CSGGDTGELFF. The CDR3 region has the DNA TGCAGCGGTGGCGACACCGGGGAGCTGTTTTTT. This chain joins TRBV29-1 and TRBJ2-2; D unresolved. The CDR3 spans 11 residues. The V gene lost 7 bases and the J gene lost 3 bases, with 6 bases spanning the gap. Looked up from germline, CDR1 is SQVTM and CDR2 is ANQGSEA.